The sequence of this T cell receptor (beta chain) was determined in a study of PD-1 blockade in classical Hodgkin lymphoma. CDR1 is MNHEY and CDR2 is SVGAGI in the germline V gene. The CDR3 spans 13 residues. Trimming stripped 6 bases from V and 5 bases from J, with 10 bases between. Time point specified: cycle 4 day 1 (C4D1), after five to seven weeks of nivolumab. Every patient experienced relapse after autologous stem cell transplantation, and brentuximab vedotin exposure varied. General study points: It was CD4+ TCR diversity, not CD8+, that rose significantly by C4D1. Partial responders and progressors had significantly lower baseline TCR diversity.

With regard to this clone: No antigen is known for it.

TCRdb's copy holds only in-frame clones and misses some; the assay was immunoSEQ multiplex PCR. Here the sample spans about 23,000 clones, more than 75% being singletons. This rearrangement joins TRBV6-5 to TRBJ2-2, with D hard to call. The sequenced sample was peripheral blood mononuclear cells (PBMCs), obtained before the fourth cycle of nivolumab. The receptor comes from a human donor with classical Hodgkin lymphoma. CDR3 DNA sequence: TGTGCCAGCAGAAGGGAAGGGACCGGGGAGCTGTTTTTT. This codes for CASRREGTGELFF.